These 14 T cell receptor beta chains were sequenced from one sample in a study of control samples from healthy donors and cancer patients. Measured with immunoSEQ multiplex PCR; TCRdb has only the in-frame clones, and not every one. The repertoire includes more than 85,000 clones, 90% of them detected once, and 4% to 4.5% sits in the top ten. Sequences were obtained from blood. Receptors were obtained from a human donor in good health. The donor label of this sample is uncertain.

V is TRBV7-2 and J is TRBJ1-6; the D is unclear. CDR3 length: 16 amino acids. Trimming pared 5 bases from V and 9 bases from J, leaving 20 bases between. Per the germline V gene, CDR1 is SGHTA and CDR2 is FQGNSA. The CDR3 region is CASSLLGQGPISPLHF. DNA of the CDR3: TGTGCCAGCAGCCTCCTGGGCCAAGGGCCGATTTCACCCCTCCACTTT.

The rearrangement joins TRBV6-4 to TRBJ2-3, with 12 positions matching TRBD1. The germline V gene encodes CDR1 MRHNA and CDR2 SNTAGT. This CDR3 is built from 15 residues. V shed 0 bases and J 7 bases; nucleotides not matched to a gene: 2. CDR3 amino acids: CASSDSGQGAYTQYF. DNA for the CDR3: TGTGCCAGCAGTGACTCGGGACAGGGGGCGTATACGCAGTATTTT.

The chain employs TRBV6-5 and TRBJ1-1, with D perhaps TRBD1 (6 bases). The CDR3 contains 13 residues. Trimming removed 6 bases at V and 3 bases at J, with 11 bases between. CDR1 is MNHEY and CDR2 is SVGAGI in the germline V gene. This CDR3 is CASRTGFDTEAFF. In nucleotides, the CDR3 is TGTGCCAGCAGGACAGGATTCGACACTGAAGCTTTCTTT.

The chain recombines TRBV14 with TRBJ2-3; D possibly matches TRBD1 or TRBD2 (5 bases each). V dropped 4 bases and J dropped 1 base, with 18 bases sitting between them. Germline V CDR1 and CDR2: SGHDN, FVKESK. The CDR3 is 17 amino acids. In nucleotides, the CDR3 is TGTGCCAGCAGCCCGGACTTTCTGGGGCGTGGCACAGATACGCAGTATTTT. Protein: CASSPDFLGRGTDTQYF. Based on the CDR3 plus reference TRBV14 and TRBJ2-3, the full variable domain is EAGVTQFPSHSVIEKGQTVTLRCDPISGHDNLYWYRRVMGKEIKFLLHFVKESKQDESGMPNNRFLAERTGGTYSTLKVQPAELEDSGVYFCASSPDFLGRGTDTQYFGPGTRLTVL.

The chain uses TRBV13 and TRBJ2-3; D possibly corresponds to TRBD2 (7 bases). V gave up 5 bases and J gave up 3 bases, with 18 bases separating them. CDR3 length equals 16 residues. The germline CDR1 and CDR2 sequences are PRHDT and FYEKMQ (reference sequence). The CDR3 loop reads CASSPRGAPGTDTQYF. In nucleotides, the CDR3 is TGTGCCAGCAGCCCTCGGGGGGCCCCGGGTACAGATACGCAGTATTTT.

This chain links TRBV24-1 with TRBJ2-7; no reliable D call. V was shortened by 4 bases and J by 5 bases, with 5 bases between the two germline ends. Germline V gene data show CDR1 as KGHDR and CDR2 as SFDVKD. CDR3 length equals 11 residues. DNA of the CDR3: TGTGCCACCAGTGAGGCAGACGAGCAGTACTTC. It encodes CATSEADEQYF.

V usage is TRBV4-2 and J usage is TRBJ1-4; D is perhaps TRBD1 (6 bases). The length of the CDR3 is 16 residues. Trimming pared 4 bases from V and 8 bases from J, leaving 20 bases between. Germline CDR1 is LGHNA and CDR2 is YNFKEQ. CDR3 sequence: CASSLQNGQPGEKLFF. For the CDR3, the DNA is TGTGCCAGCAGCCTTCAGAATGGACAGCCGGGAGAAAAACTGTTTTTT.

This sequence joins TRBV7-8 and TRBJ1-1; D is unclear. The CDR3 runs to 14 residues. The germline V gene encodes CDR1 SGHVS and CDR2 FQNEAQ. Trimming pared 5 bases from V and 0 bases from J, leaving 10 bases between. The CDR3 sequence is CASSASVLNTEAFF. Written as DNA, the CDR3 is TGTGCCAGCAGCGCCAGCGTTTTGAACACTGAAGCTTTCTTT.

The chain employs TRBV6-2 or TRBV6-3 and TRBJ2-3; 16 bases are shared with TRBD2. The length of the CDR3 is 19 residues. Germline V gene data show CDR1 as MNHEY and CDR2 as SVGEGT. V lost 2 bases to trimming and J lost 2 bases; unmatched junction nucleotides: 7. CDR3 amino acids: CASSYPGTSGGAITDTQYF. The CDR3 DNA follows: TGTGCCAGCAGTTACCCTGGGACTAGCGGGGGGGCAATCACAGATACGCAGTATTTT.

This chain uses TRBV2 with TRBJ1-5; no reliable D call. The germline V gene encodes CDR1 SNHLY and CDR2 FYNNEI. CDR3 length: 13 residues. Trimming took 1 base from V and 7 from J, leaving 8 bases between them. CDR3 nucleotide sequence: TGTGCCAGCAGTGAAGTCACGGGGCAGCCCCAGCATTTT. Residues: CASSEVTGQPQHF.

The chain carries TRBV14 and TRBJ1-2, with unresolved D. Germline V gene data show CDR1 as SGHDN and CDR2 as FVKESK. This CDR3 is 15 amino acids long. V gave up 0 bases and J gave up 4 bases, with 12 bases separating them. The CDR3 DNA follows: TGTGCCAGCAGCCAAGATTCCTGGAACCTCTATGGCTACACCTTC. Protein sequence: CASSQDSWNLYGYTF.

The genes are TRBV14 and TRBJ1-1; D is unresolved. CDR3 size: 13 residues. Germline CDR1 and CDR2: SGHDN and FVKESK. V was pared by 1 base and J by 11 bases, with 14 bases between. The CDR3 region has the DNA TGTGCCAGCAGCCAAGGGTTGAGGATGGAGGCTTTCTTT. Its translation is CASSQGLRMEAFF. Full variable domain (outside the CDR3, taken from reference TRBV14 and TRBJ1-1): EAGVTQFPSHSVIEKGQTVTLRCDPISGHDNLYWYRRVMGKEIKFLLHFVKESKQDESGMPNNRFLAERTGGTYSTLKVQPAELEDSGVYFCASSQGLRMEAFFGQGTRLTVV.

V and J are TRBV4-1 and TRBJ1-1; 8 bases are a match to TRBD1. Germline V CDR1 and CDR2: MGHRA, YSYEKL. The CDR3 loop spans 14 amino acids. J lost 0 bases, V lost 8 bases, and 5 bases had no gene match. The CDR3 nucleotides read TGCGCCAGCGGACAGGGTACCCTGAACACTGAAGCTTTCTTT. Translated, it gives CASGQGTLNTEAFF.

The CDR3 reads CASSLVQGKYYEQYV. The CDR3 DNA sequence: TGTGCCAGCAGCTTAGTCCAGGGCAAGTACTACGAGCAGTACGTC. The V and J genes are TRBV7-9 and TRBJ2-7; a weak D match, TRBD1 (5 bases). Germline CDR1 is SEHNR and CDR2 is FQNEAQ (reference sequence). The CDR3 is made up of 15 amino acids. V gave up 1 base and J gave up 3 bases, with 13 bases separating them.